A single T cell receptor (beta chain) is shown here with its context. This may arise from a read error, as a much more abundant clone is one base away. The cohort's ophthalmopathy patients, a group with duration under 3 months, had a Clinical Activity Score of at least 3 and a NOSPECS grade of at least 4. PBMCs were derived from about 9.1 ml fresh peripheral blood. This entry belongs to a study of T cells in Graves' hyperthyroidism and ophthalmopathy. Amplified regions were TCR beta CDR3 sequences from RNA transcripts. HTBI primers were employed in a first-round RT-PCR of the TCR CDR3. TCRdb reprocessed the multiplex PCR reads via MiXCR and lists one record per CDR3 protein. The sample consists of hundreds of thousands of distinct CDR3 sequences, about 14% of them appearing once. Source material: blood. The source of this sequence is a middle-aged man with Graves' ophthalmopathy.

The CDR3 DNA is TGTGCCGGCAGTTTTGGCAACGAGCAGTACTTC. This gives the protein CAGSFGNEQYF. J is TRBJ2-7 and V is TRBV12-3 or TRBV12-4; D is unresolved. The CDR3 length is 11 residues.